This T cell receptor beta chain emerged from a study of neoadjuvant nivolumab and ipilimumab in lung cancer. V lost 4 bases to trimming and J lost 7 bases; unmatched junction nucleotides: 4. The CDR3 loop spans 14 amino acids. Germline V gives CDR1 SGHRS, CDR2 YFSETQ. In this sample, this clone turned up once. Its antigen is as yet unknown. Sequenced by immunoSEQ multiplex PCR; TCRdb stores in-frame clones only, minus some. The sample holds about 15,000 clones, around 70% seen once. Broader study findings: Pretherapy blood TCR richness correlated positively with resected tumor richness. A small number of samples were TCR sequenced. TCR clonality did not significantly correlate with pathologic tumor regression. Resected tumors had greater TCR richness and clonality than uninvolved lung.

V and J are TRBV5-1 and TRBJ1-5; TRBD1 agrees at 11 bases. This TCR came from an adult with non-small cell lung cancer. This material consisted of peripheral blood, taken after neoadjuvant nivolumab, alone or with ipilimumab, at or shortly before surgery. The CDR3 region has the DNA TGCGCCAGCAGCCTAGGACAGGGGGCCCAGCCCCAGCATTTT. This gives the protein CASSLGQGAQPQHF. Complete variable domain (other parts from reference TRBV5-1 and TRBJ1-5): KAGVTQTPRYLIKTRGQQVTLSCSPISGHRSVSWYQQTPGQGLQFLFEYFSETQRNKGNFPGRFSGRQFSNSRSEMNVSTLELGDSALYLCASSLGQGAQPQHFGDGTRLSIL.